In its sample, the clone carrying this TCR beta chain was seen many times. This record comes from a study of CDR3 diversity in severe acne. The CDR3 is 14 amino acids. CDR1 LNHNV and CDR2 YYDKDF come from the germline V gene (reference sequence). The V end lost 0 bases, the J end lost 3 bases, and 8 bases lay between the germline ends. In TCRdb, the PCR reads were re-called with MiXCR into one record per CDR3 protein. The sample shows some 84,000 distinct CDR3 sequences, 45% to 50% of them seen only once. V usage is TRBV15 and J usage is TRBJ1-1; D ambiguous. The receptor comes from a male donor in good health, serving as a control. The sequenced material came from blood. The CDR3 DNA follows: TGTGCCACCAGCAGAGAGATCCAGGACACTGAAGCTTTCTTT. Protein sequence: CATSREIQDTEAFF.